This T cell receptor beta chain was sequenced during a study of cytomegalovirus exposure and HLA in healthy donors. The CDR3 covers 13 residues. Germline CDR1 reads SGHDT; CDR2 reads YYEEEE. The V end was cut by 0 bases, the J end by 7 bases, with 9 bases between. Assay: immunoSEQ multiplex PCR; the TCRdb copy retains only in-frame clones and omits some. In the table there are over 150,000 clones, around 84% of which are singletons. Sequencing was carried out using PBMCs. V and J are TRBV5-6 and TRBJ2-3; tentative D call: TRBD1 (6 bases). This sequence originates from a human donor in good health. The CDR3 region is CASSLAGENTQYF. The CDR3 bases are TGTGCCAGCAGCTTGGCAGGGGAAAATACGCAGTATTTT.